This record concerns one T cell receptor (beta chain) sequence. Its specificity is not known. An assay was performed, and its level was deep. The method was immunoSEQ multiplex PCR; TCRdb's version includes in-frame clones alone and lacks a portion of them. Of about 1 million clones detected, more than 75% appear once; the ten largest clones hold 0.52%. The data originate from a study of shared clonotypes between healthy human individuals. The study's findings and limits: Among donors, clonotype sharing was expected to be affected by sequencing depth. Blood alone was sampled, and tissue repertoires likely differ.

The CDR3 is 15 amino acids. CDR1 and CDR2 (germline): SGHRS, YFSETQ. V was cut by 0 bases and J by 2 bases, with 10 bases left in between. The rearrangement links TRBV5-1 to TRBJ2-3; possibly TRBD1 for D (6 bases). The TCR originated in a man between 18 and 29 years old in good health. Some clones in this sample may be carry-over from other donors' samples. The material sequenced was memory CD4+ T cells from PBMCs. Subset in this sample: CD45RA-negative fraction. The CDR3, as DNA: TGCGCCAGCAGCTTGGCGCCAGGGGCCACAGATACGCAGTATTTT. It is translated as CASSLAPGATDTQYF.